This passage covers 19 T cell receptor beta chains from one sample sequenced in a study of beta chain features in type 1 diabetes. Their antigens remain unidentified. General study results and limits: People with Type 1 diabetes carried modestly yet significantly shorter TCRB CDR3s in all four CD4+ subsets.

Expressed TCRB transcripts were sequenced after all isolated RNA was converted to cDNA. Measured with immunoSEQ multiplex PCR; TCRdb has only the in-frame clones, and not every one. This sample has 300,000 to 350,000 clones; 9.3% occur once, and the top ten carry around 1%. Sequencing input: central memory CD4+ T cells from blood. The receptors shown here come from a man aged 25-40 years with type 1 diabetes.

This clone has only a few counts. V is TRBV6-5 and J is TRBJ2-7; possibly TRBD1 for D (5 bases). The germline V and J ends were trimmed by 8 bases and 0 bases, with 14 bases remaining between them. Germline CDR1 reads MNHEY; CDR2 reads SVGAGI. This CDR3 contains 14 residues. The CDR3 region is CASCRDSNSYEQYF. The DNA for the CDR3 is TGTGCCAGCTGCCGCGACAGTAACTCCTACGAGCAGTACTTC.

This chain uses TRBV2 with TRBJ1-4, with 7 bases matching TRBD1. Trimming at V came to 8 bases and at J to 1 base, leaving 1 base not matched to a gene. The CDR3 has 13 amino acids. CDR1 is SNHLY and CDR2 is FYNNEI in the germline V gene. This CDR3 is CASGTETNEKLFF. The CDR3 DNA follows: TGTGCCAGCGGGACAGAAACTAATGAAAAACTGTTTTTT.

This clone occurred a few times. This rearrangement joins TRBV2 to TRBJ2-4, with 9 bases that match TRBD2. V was pared by 3 bases and J by 3 bases, with 6 bases of the junction left unmatched. The length of the CDR3 is 16 residues. Germline values: CDR1 SNHLY, CDR2 FYNNEI. The CDR3 spells CASSEALAGFKNIQYF. In DNA form, the CDR3 reads TGTGCCAGCAGTGAGGCGCTAGCGGGGTTCAAAAACATTCAGTACTTC.

The chain has TRBV29-1 and TRBJ1-5; no clear D gene. V was shortened by 6 bases and J by 1 base, with 10 bases between the two germline ends. The CDR3 extends over 13 amino acids. Germline V gene data show CDR1 as SQVTM and CDR2 as ANQGSEA. In nucleotides, the CDR3 is TGCAGCGTGACCTTCGACAGCAATCAGCCCCAGCATTTT. Protein sequence: CSVTFDSNQPQHF.

The DNA of the CDR3 is TGTGCCAGCAGCGTACGTCATACTCGAGACACTGAAGCTTTCTTT. Protein sequence: CASSVRHTRDTEAFF. This chain joins TRBV9 and TRBJ1-1; D not resolved. The CDR3 loop spans 15 amino acids. CDR1 and CDR2 from the germline V gene are SGDLS and YYNGEE. V was clipped by 1 base and J by 3 bases, with 13 bases between them. Full variable domain (rest looked up from reference TRBV9 and TRBJ1-1): DSGVTQTPKHLITATGQRVTLRCSPRSGDLSVYWYQQSLDQGLQFLIQYYNGEERAKGNILERFSAQQFPDLHSELNLSSLELGDSALYFCASSVRHTRDTEAFFGQGTRLTVV.

The chain joins TRBV30 to TRBJ2-5; 7 bases align to TRBD1. V lost 5 bases and J lost 5; bases outside the gene matches: 8. The germline V gene has CDR1 GTSNPN and CDR2 SVGIG (reference sequence). The CDR3 spans 13 residues. This CDR3 is CAWVKGAGETQYF. CDR3 bases: TGTGCCTGGGTAAAGGGGGCGGGTGAGACCCAGTACTTC.

The chain is built from TRBV23-1 and TRBJ2-7; either TRBD1 or TRBD2 may supply D (6 bases each). TRBV23-1 is assigned to the ORF class and has an uncertain function. Trimming cost V 7 bases and J 1 base, with 14 bases left between them. The CDR3 contains 14 residues. The CDR3 DNA reads as TGCGCCAGCACTAGAGGGGGGAGGTCCTACGAGCAGTACTTC. Protein sequence: CASTRGGRSYEQYF.

The V and J genes are TRBV2 and TRBJ2-3, with D tentatively TRBD2 (6 bases). The V gene's germline CDR1 is SNHLY and CDR2 FYNNEI. V lost 3 bases to trimming and J lost 2 bases, with 12 bases between them. The CDR3 sequence is 15 residues long. The CDR3 sequence: CASSDRGTDTDTQYF. The CDR3 nucleotides read TGTGCCAGCAGTGATCGGGGGACGGACACAGATACGCAGTATTTT.

This clone appeared many times. The J gene is TRBJ2-3, the V gene TRBV11-2, with TRBD2 matching over 7 bases. Germline V CDR1 and CDR2: SGHAT, FQNNGV. V shed 3 bases, J shed 5 bases, and the junction held 11 bases outside the gene matches. CDR3 length equals 16 residues. DNA for the CDR3: TGTGCCAGCAGCTTTAGGATCAGCGGGGAGGGAGATACGCAGTATTTT. This translates into CASSFRISGEGDTQYF. The variable domain in full, completed from reference TRBV11-2 and TRBJ2-3, reads EAGVAQSPRYKIIEKRQSVAFWCNPISGHATLYWYQQILGQGPKLLIQFQNNGVVDDSQLPKDRFSAERLKGVDSTLKIQPAKLEDSAVYLCASSFRISGEGDTQYFGPGTRLTVL.

The chain employs TRBV7-2 and TRBJ2-5; the D call may be TRBD1 or TRBD2 (5 bases each). The V and J ends lost 5 bases and 2 bases respectively, with 15 bases between them. The germline CDR1 and CDR2 sequences are SGHTA and FQGNSA. The CDR3 has 15 residues. CDR3 in DNA: TGTGCCAGCAGCCTCACGCCGGGACCTCAAGAGACCCAGTACTTC. This gives the protein CASSLTPGPQETQYF. The whole variable domain, filled in from reference TRBV7-2 and TRBJ2-5, reads GAGVSQSPSNKVTEKGKDVELRCDPISGHTALYWYRQSLGQGLEFLIYFQGNSAPDKSGLPSDRFSAERTGGSVSTLTIQRTQQEDSAVYLCASSLTPGPQETQYFGPGTRLLVL.

This clone appeared a few times. The chain combines TRBV11-2 with TRBJ1-1, with 7 bases identical to TRBD1. Germline CDR1 reads SGHAT; CDR2 reads FQNNGV. The V and J ends lost 3 bases and 1 base, in that order; junction bases with no gene match: 2. The CDR3 runs 14 residues. The CDR3, as DNA: TGTGCCAGCAGCTTGGGACAGTCGAACACTGAAGCTTTCTTT. Translation: CASSLGQSNTEAFF.

The gene calls are TRBV2 and TRBJ2-7; the D is unclear. V was shortened by 4 bases and J by 5 bases, with 9 bases between the two germline ends. CDR1 and CDR2 from the germline V gene are SNHLY and FYNNEI. The CDR3 length is 12 residues. CDR3 DNA sequence: TGTGCCAGCAGTGGACCCGGAAACGAGCAGTACTTC. Amino acids: CASSGPGNEQYF.

This clone has a handful of counts. The J gene is TRBJ2-5, the V gene TRBV5-1; possible D gene TRBD2, 6 bases. The V gene lost 4 bases and the J gene lost 5 bases, with 12 bases spanning the gap. From germline, CDR1 is SGHRS and CDR2 YFSETQ. The CDR3 spans 13 residues. DNA of the CDR3: TGCGCCAGCAGCCCGGGGGATCAGGAGACCCAGTACTTC. Amino acids: CASSPGDQETQYF.

As regards this clone: The sample carries other DNA sequences with the same CDR3. In DNA, the CDR3 is TGTGCCAGTAGCCACAGGGGGCGTGACTATGGCTACACCTTC. This translates into CASSHRGRDYGYTF. The V gene is TRBV19, the J gene TRBJ1-2, with 9 bases lining up with TRBD1. Trimming took 6 bases from V and 3 from J; bases not matched to a gene: 5. This CDR3 is built from 14 residues. The germline CDR1 and CDR2 sequences are LNHDA and SQIVND (reference sequence).

This clone was seen more than once but under ten times. V gene TRBV5-1 combines with J gene TRBJ2-3; perhaps TRBD1 as D (6 bases). Germline assignment: CDR1 SGHRS and CDR2 YFSETQ. CDR3 size: 16 residues. V was cut by 4 bases and J by 0 bases, with 15 bases left in between. CDR3 residues: CASSLGAPSSTDTQYF. DNA for the CDR3: TGCGCCAGCAGCCTGGGGGCACCCTCTAGCACAGATACGCAGTATTTT.

This clone has a handful of counts. This chain links TRBV5-1 with TRBJ2-7; 15 nucleotides line up with TRBD2. CDR3 size: 18 residues. V shed 0 bases, J shed 2 bases, and the junction held 6 bases outside the gene matches. The germline CDR1 and CDR2 sequences are SGHRS and YFSETQ. Written as DNA, the CDR3 is TGCGCCAGCAGCTTGGCCCCCCGGACTAGCGGGGGGGCCTACGAGCAGTACTTC. This translates into CASSLAPRTSGGAYEQYF. The full variable domain, its missing parts supplied by reference TRBV5-1 and TRBJ2-7, is KAGVTQTPRYLIKTRGQQVTLSCSPISGHRSVSWYQQTPGQGLQFLFEYFSETQRNKGNFPGRFSGRQFSNSRSEMNVSTLELGDSALYLCASSLAPRTSGGAYEQYFGPGTRLTVT.

This clone occurred a few times. The chain recombines TRBV4-2 with TRBJ1-6; no definite D call. V was pared by 4 bases and J by 6 bases, with 16 bases between. The CDR3 runs 16 residues. Germline lookup yields CDR1 LGHNA and CDR2 YNFKEQ. DNA of the CDR3: TGTGCCAGCAGCCCCGGCTTATTAGAGAGTAATTCACCCCTCCACTTT. This encodes CASSPGLLESNSPLHF.

This clone has a handful of counts. V gene TRBV7-2 combines with J gene TRBJ2-1; D unresolved. The CDR3 runs 13 residues. In germline, CDR1 is SGHTA, CDR2 FQGNSA. V shed 3 bases and J shed 5 bases, with 8 bases lying between them. The CDR3 DNA is TGTGCCAGCAGCTTTGACCCGCACAATGAGCAGTTCTTC. Translating it yields CASSFDPHNEQFF.

This clone appeared a few times. The CDR3, as DNA: TGTGCCAGCAGCTTGGCCCTAGGACAGGGGTATTCTGAAGCTTTCTTT. Translation gives CASSLALGQGYSEAFF. The rearrangement links TRBV5-6 to TRBJ1-1; TRBD1 agrees at 9 bases. The CDR3 consists of 16 residues. Losses at the gene ends were 0 bases for V and 6 bases for J; bases not matched to a gene: 9. Germline CDR1 and CDR2: SGHDT and YYEEEE.